Given below is one TCR beta chain in context. This clone was found a few times. Which antigen it targets is not known. The input lacks base qualities; no much larger clone sits a single base away. In the ViraFEST assay, PBMC were stimulated with viral peptide pools, and antigen-specific CD4+ T cell clonotypes were then identified by expansion using TCR sequencing. After 10 to 11 days of culture, CD4+ T cells were isolated with the EasySep CD4+ T cell isolation kit. Two doses of either the BNT162b2 or the mRNA-1273 mRNA SARS-CoV-2 vaccine were administered to participants. Negative nucleocapsid antibody results before and after vaccination confirmed that the healthy vaccine recipients had no prior SARS-CoV-2 infection. A few million PBMC per well were cultured with 10 ug/ml peptides in IMDM containing approximately 4.7% human AB serum, 10 IU/ml IL-2 and gentamicin. On days 3 and 7, half of the culture medium was replaced with fresh IL-2-containing medium. Unless noted otherwise, every peptide stimulation condition was cultured in triplicate wells. Using Ficoll-Paque Plus gradient centrifugation, PBMC were separated from whole blood and then either used fresh or cryopreserved at -140C. The overlapping peptide pools covered the spike proteins of SARS-CoV-2 as well as those of the common cold coronaviruses HCoV-NL63, HCoV-OC43 and HCoV-229E. Genomic DNA was extracted from cultured CD4+ T cells with the QIAamp micro DNA kit.

The entry originates in a study of vaccination effects on CD4 cells after COVID-19 (dated by TCRdb to the early 2020s). General notes on the study: Post-vaccine samples across the study were collected a median of 72 days after the second dose, with a range of 14 to 241. In both COVID-19 convalescent patients and infection-naive vaccine recipients, the study compared SARS-CoV-2 spike-specific CD4+ TCR repertoires from before mRNA vaccination with those from after it. Altogether, around eleven COVID-19 convalescent patients and several SARS-CoV-2-naive healthy vaccine recipients made up the full study. Cultures from other donors in the study were sequenced using the Oncomine TCR Beta short-read assay on an Illumina iSeq 100. Study-wide conclusions, independent of this receptor: In healthy vaccine recipients, vaccine-induced clones were almost all SARS-CoV-2 mono-reactive, with only 1 of 255 being cross-reactive with common cold coronaviruses. Limitations of the study were the small number of convalescent patients and the absence of early post-infection timepoints. Marked clonal contraction was observed in both infection-induced and vaccine-induced clones at late post-vaccination timepoints, consistent with waning T cell responses.

The method behind the library was the immunoSEQ multiplex PCR assay. DNA from the cultured and isolated CD4+ T cells underwent TCR beta CDR3 sequencing. The published analysis was carried out like this. Non-productive TCR sequences were discarded, and reads were trimmed to the CDR3 region, with only CDR3s of 7 or more amino acids retained. The MANAFEST web app was used to pick out antigen-specific clonotypes by comparing their expansion in peptide wells with that in reference cultures. To count as positive, a clone had to show expansion at FDR<0.05 compared with the reference and with all other wells, an odds ratio above 5, and a frequency above 0.1% in two replicate wells. Clonotypes significantly expanded in SARS-CoV-2 spike wells and in at least one common cold coronavirus spike condition were defined as cross-reactive. CDR3 similarity was assessed by Levenshtein distance using the stringdist R package, and unrooted trees were constructed with ape in R 3.6.1. Sourced from immuneACCESS, this table was stored by TCRdb with only in-frame sequences that have V and J called. A share of the clones is absent; for the studies checked, an unresolved V gene accounts for under half, and the remainder has no known explanation. That table supplies the V and J calls and clone size; D and trimming were determined from the DNA. The sample table contains 25,000 or so clones; only one count was recorded for 73% of them. The top ten constitute about 8.3% of the sample.

From the cysteine up to the phenylalanine, the CDR3 has a length of 15 residues. The DNA shown is the 45-base CDR3, in frame from base 1. The germline V gene provides CDR1 MGHRA and CDR2 YSYEKL. V is reduced by 1 base and J by 2 bases, leaving a spacing of 12 bases between them. The source was CD4+ T cells from PBMCs cultured with SARS-CoV-2 spike peptides, collected after COVID-19 vaccination. The sample's cell subset or site label, decoded: SARS-CoV-2 spike overlapping peptide pool stimulation. This receptor chain uses TRBV4-1 and TRBJ2-7; a weak D assignment points to TRBD2 (6 bases agree). The TCR was taken from a human donor who received a COVID-19 vaccine. The CDR3 here reads CASSQGVGRTYEQYF. The DNA sequence follows: TGCGCCAGCAGCCAAGGGGTAGGGAGGACCTACGAGCAGTACTTC.